One sample yielded the 14 T cell receptor beta chains listed below, sequenced in a study of T cell repertoires in cytomegalovirus infection. TCRdb redid the calling of the reads with MiXCR, one entry per CDR3 protein. Among approximately 630,000 distinct CDR3 sequences listed, more than 20% were seen once. Material for sequencing was CD8+ T cells from PBMCs. The receptors here all came from a human donor in good health (CMV status not recorded). Some clones in this sample may be carry-over from other donors' samples.

This clonotype was seen at least ten times. The chain couples TRBV7-9 to TRBJ2-3; D might be TRBD1 (6 bases). CDR1 SEHNR and CDR2 FQNEAQ come from the germline V gene (reference sequence). CDR3 length: 14 amino acids. Trimming removed 7 bases from V and 6 bases from J, with 17 bases in between. DNA of the CDR3: TGTGCCAGCACCTTTGGGGGCCCTTCGGATACGCAGTATTTT. The encoded protein is CASTFGGPSDTQYF.

This clonotype has at least ten counts. V gene TRBV7-2 combines with J gene TRBJ2-3, with D hard to call. Between the trimmed V and J ends, which lost 1 base and 4 bases, there was a span of 15 bases. CDR3 size: 16 residues. CDR1 and CDR2 from the germline V gene are SGHTA and FQGNSA. The CDR3 region has the DNA TGTGCCAGCAGCTTAGGAGAGCACAGAGCCTCAGATACGCAGTATTTT. Encoded protein: CASSLGEHRASDTQYF.

This clonotype was observed at least ten times. The CDR3 nucleotides are TGTGCCAGCAGCCTAGGGACTAGCGGGGGCCCCTTATACAATGAGCAGTTCTTC. This codes for CASSLGTSGGPLYNEQFF. V gene TRBV7-8 combines with J gene TRBJ2-1; 14 bases are a match to TRBD2. The CDR3 has 18 residues. CDR1 SGHVS and CDR2 FQNEAQ come from the germline V gene. Trimming at V came to 5 bases and at J to 4 bases, leaving 10 bases not matched to a gene.

This clonotype was observed a handful of times. The V gene is TRBV12-5, the J gene TRBJ2-2, with D maybe TRBD2 (5 bases). Looked up from germline, CDR1 is LGHNT and CDR2 is FRNRAP. V gave up 6 bases and J gave up 0 bases, with 14 bases separating them. This CDR3 has 16 amino acids. This chain's CDR3 is CASGNIHGANTGELFF. The DNA of the CDR3 is TGTGCTAGTGGAAACATCCACGGGGCGAACACCGGGGAGCTGTTTTTT.

This clonotype has only a few counts. This chain connects TRBV20-1 to TRBJ1-2; the D gene is possibly TRBD1 (6 bases). V was clipped by 5 bases and J by 5 bases, with 18 bases between them. The CDR3 totals 14 residues. CDR1 is DFQATT, CDR2 SNEGSKA, per germline (reference sequence). Here the CDR3 reads CSARQEGGSYGYTF. The CDR3 nucleotides read TGCAGTGCTCGGCAGGAGGGGGGCTCGTATGGCTACACCTTC.

This clonotype was seen a few times. The rearrangement joins TRBV14 to TRBJ2-7; D is ambiguous. Trimming took off 1 base at V and 2 bases at J, with 6 bases between the two ends. Germline CDR1 SGHDN, CDR2 FVKESK. This CDR3 contains 13 residues. DNA for the CDR3: TGTGCCAGCAGCCAAGGCAGAACCTACGAGCAGTACTTC. Translation: CASSQGRTYEQYF.

The chain is built from TRBV12-3 or TRBV12-4 and TRBJ2-5; TRBD1 agrees at 9 bases. V lost 6 bases to trimming and J lost 5 bases; unmatched junction nucleotides: 10. The CDR3 is 15 amino acids. The CDR3 coding sequence is TGTGCCAGCAGGGGCCAGGACAGGGGCTGGGAGACCCAGTACTTC. Its protein product is CASRGQDRGWETQYF.

This sequence joins TRBV12-3 or TRBV12-4 and TRBJ2-3; 7 positions agree with TRBD1. V shed 5 bases, J shed 4 bases, and the junction held 6 bases outside the gene matches. This CDR3 contains 14 residues. This chain's CDR3 is CASSPSDRADTQYF. The CDR3 coding sequence is TGTGCCAGCAGTCCCTCCGACAGGGCAGATACGCAGTATTTT.

The chain combines TRBV25-1 with TRBJ1-5; D gene uncertain. In germline, CDR1 is MGHDK, CDR2 SYGVNS. Trimming removed 1 base from V and 4 bases from J, with 5 bases in between. This CDR3 has 13 amino acids. CDR3 region: CASSESRNQPQHF. The DNA of the CDR3 is TGTGCCAGCAGTGAATCAAGGAATCAGCCCCAGCATTTT.

This clonotype was counted many times. V gene TRBV10-3 combines with J gene TRBJ2-1; 7 positions match TRBD2. V dropped 4 bases and J dropped 3; count of bases not matched to a gene: 3. CDR1 is ENHRY, CDR2 SYGVKD, per germline. CDR3 length equals 14 residues. The CDR3 coding sequence is TGTGCCATCAGTGGGTCGGGGGGCTACAATGAGCAGTTCTTC. This gives the protein CAISGSGGYNEQFF.

CDR3 DNA sequence: TGTGCCAGCAGCCAAGATCGCCGACAGGGGGGGCTTCGGCATTCACCCCTCCACTTT. This encodes CASSQDRRQGGLRHSPLHF. The chain carries TRBV14 and TRBJ1-6; TRBD1 matches 9 bases. CDR1 and CDR2 (germline): SGHDN, FVKESK. This CDR3 has 19 residues. With 0 bases clipped from V and 8 bases from J, the junction kept 14 bases outside the gene matches.

The V and J genes are TRBV29-1 and TRBJ1-2; D remains unclear. This CDR3 spans 12 amino acids. The V gene's germline CDR1 is SQVTM and CDR2 ANQGSEA. Trimming left V 3 bases short and J 6 bases short, with 11 bases between. The DNA for the CDR3 is TGCAGCGTTGATGGTGGATGGCATGGCTACACCTTC. Its translation: CSVDGGWHGYTF.

This clonotype was recorded a few times. The chain employs TRBV6-5 and TRBJ1-3; D possibly corresponds to TRBD1 (6 bases). CDR3 length equals 19 residues. V gave up 0 bases and J gave up 0 bases, with 18 bases separating them. The V gene's germline CDR1 is MNHEY and CDR2 SVGAGI. CDR3 bases: TGTGCCAGCAGTTACTCACAGGGCCGTGAGGACTTCTCTGGAAACACCATATATTTT. This gives the protein CASSYSQGREDFSGNTIYF.

As concerns this clonotype: Just one base apart from a much larger clone, this may be a read error. J is TRBJ2-1 and V is TRBV24-1; the match to TRBD1 covers 10 bases. V lost 5 bases, J lost 6 bases, and 9 bases stayed unmatched. CDR1 is KGHDR and CDR2 is SFDVKD in the germline V gene. This CDR3 spans 16 amino acids. CDR3 nucleotides: TGTGCCACCAGTGTTCCCCGGGACAGGGGAGGCAATGAGCAGTTCTTC. It encodes CATSVPRDRGGNEQFF.